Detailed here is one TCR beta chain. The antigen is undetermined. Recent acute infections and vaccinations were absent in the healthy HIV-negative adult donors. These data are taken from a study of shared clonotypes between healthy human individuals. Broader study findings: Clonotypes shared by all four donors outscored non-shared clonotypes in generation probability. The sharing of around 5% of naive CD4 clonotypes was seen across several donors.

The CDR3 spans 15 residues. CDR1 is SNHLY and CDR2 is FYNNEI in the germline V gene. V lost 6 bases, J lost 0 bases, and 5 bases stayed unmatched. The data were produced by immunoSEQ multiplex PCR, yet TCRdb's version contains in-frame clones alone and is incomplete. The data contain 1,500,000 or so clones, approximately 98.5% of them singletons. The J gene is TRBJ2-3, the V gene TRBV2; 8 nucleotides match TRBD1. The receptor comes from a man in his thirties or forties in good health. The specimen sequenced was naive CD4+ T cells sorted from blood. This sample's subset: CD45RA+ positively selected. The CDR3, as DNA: TGTGCCAGCAGGGAACAGGGGGGTAGCACAGATACGCAGTATTTT. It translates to CASREQGGSTDTQYF.